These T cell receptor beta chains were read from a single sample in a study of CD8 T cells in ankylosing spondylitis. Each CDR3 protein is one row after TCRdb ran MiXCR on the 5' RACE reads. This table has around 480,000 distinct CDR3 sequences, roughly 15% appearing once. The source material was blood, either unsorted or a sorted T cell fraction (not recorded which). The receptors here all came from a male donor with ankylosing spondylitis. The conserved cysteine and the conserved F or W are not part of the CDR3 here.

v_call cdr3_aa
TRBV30 AWSPDLVGTEAF
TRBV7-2 ASSAGREGRNNEQF
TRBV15 ATSRDRGPHEQY
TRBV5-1 ASSLTGSTEAF
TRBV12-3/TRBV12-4 ASSLARLAGPREQY
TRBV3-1 ASSRGQGPAGNTIY
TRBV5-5 ASSLLQHDNQPQH
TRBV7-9 ASSHAGLAPYEQY
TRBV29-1 SVRTVRGNEQF
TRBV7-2 ASSRGGANTGELF
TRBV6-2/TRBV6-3 AGSYSPSREQF
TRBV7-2 ASSPQGGSTDTQY
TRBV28 ASSLWGLAGGRHNEQF
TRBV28 ASSPPGQGGQPQH
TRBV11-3 ASSPGQGTF
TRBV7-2 ASSSRQGPNSPLH
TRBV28 ASSLPRTGGADTQY
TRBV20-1 SARYGVGINQPQH
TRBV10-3 AISESRRGNTDTQY
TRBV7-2 ASSLAGASSTQY
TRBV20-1 SAGSPGNQPQH
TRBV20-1 SVRLYPYNEQF
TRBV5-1 ASSLGADSYNEQF
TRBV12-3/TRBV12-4 ASTTATPNEKLF
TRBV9 ASGGETQY
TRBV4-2 ASSQDLGTAEAF
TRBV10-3 AISEIRLAGVGEQY
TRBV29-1 SVEDRRTGKTQY
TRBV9 ASSVGGSRYTGELF
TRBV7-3 ASSLRGQANTGELF
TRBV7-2 ASSINSWGEKLF
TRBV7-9 ASSLRVGGGFF
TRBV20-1 SASTPLPGVTDTQY
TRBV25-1 ASSFYAGIGYNEQF
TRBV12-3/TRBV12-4 ASSLKPETQY
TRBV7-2 ASSARVSNTGELF
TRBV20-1 SALRLLETQY
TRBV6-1 AASNVYRGGYGYT
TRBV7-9 AITEGSHSPLH
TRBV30 AWSGTAVPNEQF
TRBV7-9 ASSSTAANYGYT
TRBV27 ASSFRRESYNEQF
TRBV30 AWRPADRNQPQH
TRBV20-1 SATRTGLTYEQY
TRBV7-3 ASSLNGGFYEQY
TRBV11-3 ASSLEEGGTQY
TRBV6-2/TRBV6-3 ASSPPEEWAQY
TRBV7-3 ASSLGGNTGELF
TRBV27 ASSLTREGNEQF
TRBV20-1 SFGNRQGVTEAF
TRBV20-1 SAGTGTGAETQY
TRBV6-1 ASFPQRPDTQY
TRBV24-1 ATSDPYTGELF
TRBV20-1 SAREGTGGQPQH
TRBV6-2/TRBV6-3 ASSYSEYEQY
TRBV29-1 SVPAGGWGNSYNEQF
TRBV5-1 ASSVDSYNSPLH
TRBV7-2 ASSLPLGQHYEQF
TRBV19 ASSTDGTTNTEAF